This T cell receptor (beta chain) emerged from a study of shared clonotypes between healthy human individuals. Study background: With ages of 18 to 49, the donors were a couple of women and a few men. Study-wide results and caveats: Only blood samples were collected, and tissue repertoires likely differ. Among donors, clonotype sharing was expected to be affected by sequencing depth. Among non-shared clonotypes, generation probabilities were lower than among those shared by all four donors.

Germline V gene lookup returns CDR1 MDHEN and CDR2 SYDVKM. This CDR3 region has 19 residues. Trimming pared 6 bases from V and 1 base from J, leaving 28 bases between. A word on this clone: The antigen remains unidentified.

The assay was immunoSEQ multiplex PCR, and TCRdb's table has in-frame clones only and misses some. Seen here are 2 million to 2.5 million clones, 93% observed once, and the top ten hold 0.39%. The V gene is TRBV28, the J gene TRBJ2-7; tentative D call: TRBD2 (6 bases). The TCR was taken from a man between 18 and 35 years old in good health. Some clones in this sample may be carry-over from other donors' samples. Source material: naive CD4+ T cells from PBMCs. Subset specified: CD45RA+ positively selected. The CDR3 reads CASSQPGRGGVDGSYEQYF. In DNA, the CDR3 is TGTGCCAGCAGCCAGCCCGGGAGAGGTGGTGTAGATGGATCCTACGAGCAGTACTTC. The whole variable domain, remainder taken from reference TRBV28 and TRBJ2-7, is DVKVTQSSRYLVKRTGEKVFLECVQDMDHENMFWYRQDPGLGLRLIYFSYDVKMKEKGDIPEGYSVSREKKERFSLILESASTNQTSMYLCASSQPGRGGVDGSYEQYFGPGTRLTVT.